These T cell receptor beta chains were read from a single sample in a study of neoadjuvant anti-PD-1 for oral cavity cancer. Assay: immunoSEQ multiplex PCR; the TCRdb copy retains only in-frame clones and omits some. The table lists about 13,000 clones, roughly 67% of them singletons. Sequencing was performed on PBMCs, taken after nivolumab (anti-PD-1) treatment. All receptors derive from a person aged 40 to 85 with oral cavity squamous cell carcinoma. The CDR3 runs from the conserved cysteine through the conserved F or W.

cdr3_aa	j_call	cdr3_length	v_call
CASSPDRSTDTQYF	TRBJ2-3	14	TRBV7-6
CASRWDRGPYEQYF	TRBJ2-7	14	TRBV6-5
CASSYRTSGLLEQYF	TRBJ2-7	15	TRBV6-6
CASRGETGELFF	TRBJ2-2	12	TRBV7-7
CASNGQGADQETQYF	TRBJ2-5	15	TRBV2
CAWSRVIETQYF	TRBJ2-5	12	TRBV30
CASSPMEVKGYTF	TRBJ1-2	13	TRBV18
CATRVGSQGNEQFF	TRBJ2-1	14	TRBV15
CASSSGGRAKNIQYF	TRBJ2-4	15	TRBV7-9
CASSYQQGGYGYTF	TRBJ1-2	14	TRBV7-2
CASSEDGTGSYEQYF	TRBJ2-7	15	TRBV6-4
CASTPGIYEQYF	TRBJ2-7	12	TRBV2
CASSLGLGSVSGNTIYF	TRBJ1-3	17	TRBV7-6
CASSDLGSFPYEQYF	TRBJ2-7	15	TRBV2
CASSQTGGSYEQYF	TRBJ2-7	14	TRBV6-1
CASSSRGSDYEQYF	TRBJ2-7	14	TRBV7-6
CASSEGKNEQFF	TRBJ2-1	12	TRBV2
CASSAPGLGSYEQYF	TRBJ2-7	15	TRBV19
CASSLNAFGTAPYNEQFF	TRBJ2-1	18	TRBV7-3
CASSLDSLTDTQYF	TRBJ2-3	14	TRBV7-3
CASSLAASGTDTQYF	TRBJ2-3	15	TRBV7-6
CASSPFEGTGLNEQFF	TRBJ2-1	16	TRBV11-3
CASSSPTGPDTQYF	TRBJ2-3	14	TRBV6-5
CASSLGGREAFF	TRBJ1-1	12	TRBV27
CAISPGQLVQETQYF	TRBJ2-5	15	TRBV10-3
CASSLTGGLSTEAFF	TRBJ1-1	15	TRBV28
CATSRAGGLRYNEQFF	TRBJ2-1	16	TRBV15
CASSLVAGGPGTGELFF	TRBJ2-2	17	TRBV5-4
CASSLMWLDTQYF	TRBJ2-3	13	TRBV7-3
CASKIGSNGYTF	TRBJ1-2	12	TRBV6-5
CASSEGPGKSSEAFF	TRBJ1-1	15	TRBV6-1
CAISEGGVSTDTQYF	TRBJ2-3	15	TRBV10-3
CASSMGTGGTDTQYF	TRBJ2-3	15	TRBV19
CASSLAGGVSTDTQYF	TRBJ2-3	16	TRBV27
CSVTVGGNYGYTF	TRBJ1-2	13	TRBV29-1
CASSFSLRDREFRADTQYF	TRBJ2-3	19	TRBV5-1
CASSWTANTEAFF	TRBJ1-1	13	TRBV27
CSVRREGTEAFF	TRBJ1-1	12	TRBV29-1
CASSLDRVDEQYF	TRBJ2-7	13	TRBV7-3
CASSQAPPGGGNTIYF	TRBJ1-3	16	TRBV4-2
CASSDFRAGLLDTQYF	TRBJ2-3	16	TRBV25-1
CVSSQALGEQYF	TRBJ2-7	12	TRBV4-1
CSVEGTVDTQYF	TRBJ2-3	12	TRBV29-1
CASSRGLGGYTF	TRBJ1-2	12	TRBV2
CASSLNPGGELFF	TRBJ2-2	13	TRBV11-3
CAGRGEGTSTDTQYF	TRBJ2-3	15	TRBV10-3
CASSKQGLEKLFF	TRBJ1-4	13	TRBV5-1
CASSSLDATGELFF	TRBJ2-2	14	TRBV19
CASRTVGEAFF	TRBJ1-1	11	TRBV6-5
CASRERDSLYEQYF	TRBJ2-7	14	TRBV5-1
CASSLGTGGYNEQFF	TRBJ2-1	15	TRBV27
CASSWGQGSLYEQFF	TRBJ2-1	15	TRBV5-1
CAISPDRGQETQYF	TRBJ2-5	14	TRBV10-3
CASGPTSGIVNEQFF	TRBJ2-1	15	TRBV6-6
CASSVFNSGANVLTF	TRBJ2-6	15	TRBV19